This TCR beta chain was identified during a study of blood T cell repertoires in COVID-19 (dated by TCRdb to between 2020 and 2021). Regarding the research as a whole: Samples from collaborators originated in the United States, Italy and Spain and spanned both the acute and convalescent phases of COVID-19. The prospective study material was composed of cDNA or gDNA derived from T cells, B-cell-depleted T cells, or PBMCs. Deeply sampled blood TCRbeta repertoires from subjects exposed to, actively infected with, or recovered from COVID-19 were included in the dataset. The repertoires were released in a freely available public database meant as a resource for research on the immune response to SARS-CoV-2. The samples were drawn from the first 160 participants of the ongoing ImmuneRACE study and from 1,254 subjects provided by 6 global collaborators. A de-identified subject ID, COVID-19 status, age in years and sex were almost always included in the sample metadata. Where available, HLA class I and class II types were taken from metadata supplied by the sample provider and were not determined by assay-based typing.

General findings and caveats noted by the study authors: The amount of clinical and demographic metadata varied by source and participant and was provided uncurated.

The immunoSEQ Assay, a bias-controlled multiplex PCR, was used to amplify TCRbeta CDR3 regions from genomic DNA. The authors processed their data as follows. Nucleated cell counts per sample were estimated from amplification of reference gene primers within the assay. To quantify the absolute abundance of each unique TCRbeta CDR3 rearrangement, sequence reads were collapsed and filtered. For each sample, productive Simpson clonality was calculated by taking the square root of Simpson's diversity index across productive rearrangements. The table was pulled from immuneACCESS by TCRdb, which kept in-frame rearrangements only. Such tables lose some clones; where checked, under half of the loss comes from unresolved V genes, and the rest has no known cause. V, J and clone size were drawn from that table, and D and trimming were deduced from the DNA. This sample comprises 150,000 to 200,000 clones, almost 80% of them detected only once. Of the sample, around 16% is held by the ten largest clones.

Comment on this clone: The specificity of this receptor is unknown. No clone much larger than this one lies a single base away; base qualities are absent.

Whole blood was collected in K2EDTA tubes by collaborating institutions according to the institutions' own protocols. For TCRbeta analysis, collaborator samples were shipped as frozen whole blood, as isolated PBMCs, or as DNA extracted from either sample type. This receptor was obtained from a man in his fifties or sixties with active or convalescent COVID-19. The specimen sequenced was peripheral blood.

The CDR3 reads CASSDRDSSSGANVLTF. DNA sequence: TGTGCCAGCAGTGACCGGGACAGCAGCTCTGGGGCCAACGTCCTGACTTTC. The rearrangement joined TRBV6-1 to TRBJ2-6, and 7 junctional nucleotides match TRBD1. Trimming leaves V shorter by 3 bases and J shorter by 0 bases, with the junction holding 5 bases beyond the gene matches. Looking up the germline V gene yields CDR1 MNHNS and CDR2 SASEGT. CDR3 length: 17 amino acids, cysteine to phenylalanine. Left in the record is the CDR3 DNA by itself, 51 bases read in frame from the first base.